This is a list of T cell receptor beta chains from one sample in a study of vaccination effects on CD4 cells after COVID-19. Clones were read by immunoSEQ multiplex PCR, and TCRdb kept only the in-frame ones, dropping some. This sample has some 30,000 clones, with around 85% found just once. Their antigen targets remain unknown. This specimen was CD4+ T cells from PBMCs cultured with SARS-CoV-2 spike peptides, taken after COVID-19 vaccination. All receptors derive from a human donor who received a COVID-19 vaccine. Some clones in this sample may be carry-over from other donors' samples. Each CDR3 is given with its conserved first and last residue. Each record gives: clone size, J gene, V gene, D gene, CDR3 DNA, CDR3 protein. D genes are given only for firm matches. Clone size is shown for a subset of rows, as once, few, many or a class of expanded clone.

clone size: .
J gene: TRBJ2-1
V gene: TRBV18
D gene: .
CDR3 DNA: TGTGCCAGCTCAACTTCGGGGGGCCCATCCTACAATGAGCAGTTCTTC
CDR3 protein: CASSTSGGPSYNEQFF

clone size: .
J gene: TRBJ1-1
V gene: TRBV12-3/TRBV12-4
D gene: .
CDR3 DNA: TGTGCCAGCAGTTCGGACAGGAACACTGAAGCTTTCTTT
CDR3 protein: CASSSDRNTEAFF

clone size: .
J gene: TRBJ1-1
V gene: TRBV7-9
D gene: .
CDR3 DNA: TGTGCCAGCAGCACTGCGGCAGGGAACACTGAAGCTTTCTTT
CDR3 protein: CASSTAAGNTEAFF

clone size: .
J gene: TRBJ2-5
V gene: TRBV19
D gene: .
CDR3 DNA: TGTGCCAGTAGTCCCCAGCGGGACAGCAAGAGAACCCAGTACTTC
CDR3 protein: CASSPQRDSKRTQYF

clone size: few
J gene: TRBJ1-2
V gene: TRBV4-1
D gene: .
CDR3 DNA: TGCGCCAGCAGCCAAGATCGGCAGGTGTCTGGCTACACCTTC
CDR3 protein: CASSQDRQVSGYTF

clone size: few
J gene: TRBJ1-4
V gene: TRBV11-3
D gene: .
CDR3 DNA: TGTGCCAGCAGCTTAGATCTAGGGGTGAGTAATGAAAAACTGTTTTTT
CDR3 protein: CASSLDLGVSNEKLFF

clone size: .
J gene: TRBJ2-2
V gene: TRBV10-1
D gene: .
CDR3 DNA: TGCGCCAGCAGGTCCGGGACAAGGAACACCGGGGAGCTGTTTTTT
CDR3 protein: CASRSGTRNTGELFF

clone size: .
J gene: TRBJ1-1
V gene: TRBV18
D gene: .
CDR3 DNA: TGTGCCAGCTCACGAGGGACGGGGGACTTGACTGAAGCTTTCTTT
CDR3 protein: CASSRGTGDLTEAFF

clone size: .
J gene: TRBJ2-3
V gene: TRBV7-9
D gene: .
CDR3 DNA: TGTGCCAGCAGCTTCACCGAAGATACGCAGTATTTT
CDR3 protein: CASSFTEDTQYF

clone size: .
J gene: TRBJ2-5
V gene: TRBV6-6
D gene: .
CDR3 DNA: TGTGCCAGCGACGACCATGGGGCTGAGAAAGAGACCCAGTACTTC
CDR3 protein: CASDDHGAEKETQYF

clone size: .
J gene: TRBJ1-4
V gene: TRBV18
D gene: .
CDR3 DNA: TGTGCCAGCTCATCCGGGCTTAATGAAAAACTGTTTTTT
CDR3 protein: CASSSGLNEKLFF

clone size: .
J gene: TRBJ1-5
V gene: TRBV6-6
D gene: .
CDR3 DNA: TGTGCCAGCAGTTACGAGGGAAAAAGCAATCAGCCCCAGCATTTT
CDR3 protein: CASSYEGKSNQPQHF

clone size: .
J gene: TRBJ2-1
V gene: TRBV5-1
D gene: .
CDR3 DNA: TGCGCCAGCAGCCTCGTAGGGATAAGATACAATGAGCAGTTCTTC
CDR3 protein: CASSLVGIRYNEQFF

clone size: .
J gene: TRBJ1-3
V gene: TRBV5-6
D gene: .
CDR3 DNA: TGTGCCAGCAGCAGGCCGGGCATGGAAAACACCATATATTTT
CDR3 protein: CASSRPGMENTIYF

clone size: .
J gene: TRBJ2-4
V gene: TRBV3-1/TRBV3-2
D gene: TRBD1
CDR3 DNA: TGTGCCAGCAGCTCAGCGGCTCCGGGACAGGGTAGAGGAACCAAAAACATTCAGTACTTC
CDR3 protein: CASSSAAPGQGRGTKNIQYF

clone size: .
J gene: TRBJ2-5
V gene: TRBV18
D gene: .
CDR3 DNA: TGTGCCAGCTCGTCTCAGGGGGGATTGGAGACCCAGTACTTC
CDR3 protein: CASSSQGGLETQYF

clone size: .
J gene: TRBJ1-5
V gene: TRBV18
D gene: .
CDR3 DNA: TGTGCCAGCTCACCAGGGTTAGTCGGAGTTCAGCCCCAGCATTTT
CDR3 protein: CASSPGLVGVQPQHF

clone size: .
J gene: TRBJ1-5
V gene: TRBV6-6
D gene: .
CDR3 DNA: TGTGCCAGCAACCGATCGGGCGGGGATCAGCCCCAGCATTTT
CDR3 protein: CASNRSGGDQPQHF

clone size: once
J gene: TRBJ1-1
V gene: TRBV6-5
D gene: TRBD1
CDR3 DNA: TGTGCCAGCAGATCCGGGACAGGGAACACTGAAGCTTTCTTT
CDR3 protein: CASRSGTGNTEAFF

clone size: .
J gene: TRBJ1-6
V gene: TRBV6-5
D gene: TRBD1
CDR3 DNA: TGTGCCAGCCGGGACAGCACCTATAATTCACCCCTCCACTTT
CDR3 protein: CASRDSTYNSPLHF

clone size: .
J gene: TRBJ1-2
V gene: TRBV29-1
D gene: .
CDR3 DNA: TGCAGCGTTGCACAGGTAGTCTATGGCTACACCTTC
CDR3 protein: CSVAQVVYGYTF

clone size: .
J gene: TRBJ2-5
V gene: TRBV5-1
D gene: TRBD1
CDR3 DNA: TGCGCCAGCAGCGAGGGACAGTTACAAGAGACCCAGTACTTC
CDR3 protein: CASSEGQLQETQYF

clone size: .
J gene: TRBJ2-3
V gene: TRBV19
D gene: TRBD1
CDR3 DNA: TGTGCCAGTAGCAGGGGGCAGGATACGCAGTATTTT
CDR3 protein: CASSRGQDTQYF

clone size: .
J gene: TRBJ1-2
V gene: TRBV9
D gene: .
CDR3 DNA: TGTGCCAGCAGCCCAGACAAGAGGGGCTACACCTTC
CDR3 protein: CASSPDKRGYTF

clone size: few
J gene: TRBJ2-5
V gene: TRBV4-3
D gene: .
CDR3 DNA: TGCGCCAGCAGCCCACGCCCCCAGGCCTCCAGCGAGACCCAGTACTTC
CDR3 protein: CASSPRPQASSETQYF

clone size: once
J gene: TRBJ2-3
V gene: TRBV7-2
D gene: .
CDR3 DNA: TGTGCCAGTGGGACTTTTTCCGGTACGCAGTATTTT
CDR3 protein: CASGTFSGTQYF